This T cell receptor beta chain is from a study of T-cell memory formation after mild COVID-19 listed by TCRdb under 2021. Regarding the research as a whole: Most TCR sequence clusters were specific to one of the two donors. Two young, previously healthy adult volunteers made up the cohort, one male and one female. Longitudinal TCRalpha and TCRbeta repertoire sequencing tracked T-cell clones expanding and contracting after mild COVID-19 in a couple of donors. General study outcomes and caveats: Whether the second-wave clones peaking on day 37 were SARS-CoV-2 specific was not confirmed. Some responding clones were found in pre-infection memory, which suggests that pre-existing cross-reactive memory T cells took part in the SARS-CoV-2 response. From day 15 to 85, contracting clones showed balanced CD4/CD8 phenotypes, whereas a second wave of clones that expanded from day 15 to 37 leaned towards CD4+. The study covered only a couple of mild cases, and larger cohorts including severe cases with pre-infection samples were considered necessary. Contracting CD4+ clones turned up mainly in the CM and EM memory subsets, whereas EMRA was where CD8+ clones were enriched.

The sample was run on an Illumina NovaSeq 6000. Using 5'RACE with constant-segment primers, TCRalpha and TCRbeta cDNA libraries were constructed, with sample barcodes and unique molecular identifiers added in the process. Trizol reagent was used to extract RNA from every sample. The libraries were amplified in two PCR steps, and the second step added a second sample barcode and Illumina TruSeq adapters. Libraries were sequenced on an Illumina NovaSeq with 2 x 150 bp paired-end reads. For the original study's pipeline: The reads were demultiplexed and collapsed into UMI-guided consensus sequences using migec v1.2.7. With mixcr v2.1.11, UMI consensuses were aligned to TRA and TRB V and J templates and assembled into clonotypes. Expanded or contracted clonotypes were those called significant by both edgeR and NoisET, with noise models trained on biological replicates. edgeR calls used a false discovery rate-adjusted p below 0.01 and a log2 fold-change threshold of 1. PCA with hierarchical clustering of max-normalized trajectories of the 1000 most abundant clonotypes was used as exploratory dynamics analysis. Separately sequenced CD4+ and CD8+ repertoires were used to assign the CD4 or CD8 phenotype of responding clones. The public reads were reanalyzed by TCRdb: fastp trimming at Q25, MiXCR alignment, in-frame beta chains only. Rows are unified per CDR3 protein, each entry keeping the most common DNA and genes. The V and J calls reflect TCRdb's pipeline rather than the authors' work. This sample comprises 210,000 or so distinct CDR3 sequences, around 17% of them detected only once. The ten largest clonotypes hold 2% to 3% of the sample.

Ficoll-Paque density gradient centrifugation was the method used to isolate PBMCs. This clonotype was recorded at least ten times. The specificity of this receptor is unknown. No clone much larger than this one lies a single base away; base qualities are absent. The CDR3 numbers 15 residues from cysteine through phenylalanine. Kept here is only the CDR3 DNA, which spans 45 bases and is read in frame from base 1. Cut back by 3 bases and 0 bases, the V and J ends lie 9 bases apart. The source material was PBMCs or a T cell subset sorted from them (not recorded which). The receptor's source is an adult woman who had mild COVID-19 (a few samples of this study predate the infection). The sample titles of this study are shuffled in the database, so cell type and time point are left out; the donor was told from shared clones. The V gene is TRBV12-3 or TRBV12-4 and the J gene is TRBJ2-1; the D gene cannot be resolved reliably. The sequenced DNA is TGTGCCAGCAGTTTCCAGTCCAACTCCTACAATGAGCAGTTCTTC. It codes for CASSFQSNSYNEQFF.